The sequence of this T cell receptor (beta chain) was determined in a study of blood T cell repertoires in COVID-19. Assay used: immunoSEQ multiplex PCR; TCRdb lists only in-frame clones, some missing. The sample shows 300,000 or so clones, nearly 90% of them seen only once. Losses at the gene ends were 4 bases for V and 2 bases for J; bases not matched to a gene: 4. Germline values: CDR1 SNHLY, CDR2 FYNNEI. The CDR3 spans 15 residues. The sequenced material came from PBMCs or T cells enriched from blood (not recorded which). The clonotype originates from a woman aged 50 to 65 who had been exposed to COVID-19. This chain uses TRBV2 with TRBJ2-1; 8 bases fit TRBD2. CDR3 residues: CASSVSRGAYNEQFF. DNA for the CDR3: TGTGCCAGCAGTGTCTCGCGGGGGGCCTACAATGAGCAGTTCTTC.